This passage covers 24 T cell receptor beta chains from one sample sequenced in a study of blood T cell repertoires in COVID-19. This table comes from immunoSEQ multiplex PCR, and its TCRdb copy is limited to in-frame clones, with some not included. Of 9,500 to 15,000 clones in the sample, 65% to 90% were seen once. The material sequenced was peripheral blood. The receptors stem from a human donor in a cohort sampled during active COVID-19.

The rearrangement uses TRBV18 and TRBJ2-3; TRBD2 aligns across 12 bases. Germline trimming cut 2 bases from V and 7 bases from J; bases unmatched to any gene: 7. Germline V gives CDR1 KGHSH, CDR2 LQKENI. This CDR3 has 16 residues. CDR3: CASSPGLAGTSHTQYF. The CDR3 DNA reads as TGTGCCAGCTCACCAGGACTAGCGGGGACCTCCCATACGCAGTATTTT.

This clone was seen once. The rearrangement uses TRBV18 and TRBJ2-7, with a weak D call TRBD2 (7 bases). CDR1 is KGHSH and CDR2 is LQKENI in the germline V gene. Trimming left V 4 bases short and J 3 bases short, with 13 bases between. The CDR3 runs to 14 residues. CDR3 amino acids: CASSQGEGIYEQYF. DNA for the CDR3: TGTGCCAGCTCACAGGGGGAGGGGATCTACGAGCAGTACTTC. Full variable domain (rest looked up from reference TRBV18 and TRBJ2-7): NAGVMQNPRHLVRRRGQEARLRCSPMKGHSHVYWYRQLPEEGLKFMVYLQKENIIDESGMPKERFSAEFPKEGPSILRIQQVVRGDSAAYFCASSQGEGIYEQYFGPGTRLTVT.

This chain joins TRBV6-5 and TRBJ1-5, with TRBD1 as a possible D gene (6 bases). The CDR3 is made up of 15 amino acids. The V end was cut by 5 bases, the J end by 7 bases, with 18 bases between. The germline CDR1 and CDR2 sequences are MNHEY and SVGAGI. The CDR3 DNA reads TGTGCCAGCAGTCGAAACCGACAGGCTGGGCAGCCCCAGCATTTT. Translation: CASSRNRQAGQPQHF.

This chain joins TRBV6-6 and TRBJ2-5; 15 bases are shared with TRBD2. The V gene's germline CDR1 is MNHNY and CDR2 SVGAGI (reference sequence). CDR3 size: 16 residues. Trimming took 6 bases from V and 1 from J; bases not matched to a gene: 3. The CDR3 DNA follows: TGTGCCAGCAGGGGACTAGCGGGGGGCCTCCAAGAGACCCAGTACTTC. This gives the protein CASRGLAGGLQETQYF.

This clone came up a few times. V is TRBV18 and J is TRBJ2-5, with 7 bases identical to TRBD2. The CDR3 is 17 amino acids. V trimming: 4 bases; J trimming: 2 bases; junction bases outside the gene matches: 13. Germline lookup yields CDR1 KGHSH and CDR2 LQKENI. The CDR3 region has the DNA TGTGCCAGCTCACGTACGCCCGGGGGGATAGTGCAAGAGACCCAGTACTTC. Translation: CASSRTPGGIVQETQYF.

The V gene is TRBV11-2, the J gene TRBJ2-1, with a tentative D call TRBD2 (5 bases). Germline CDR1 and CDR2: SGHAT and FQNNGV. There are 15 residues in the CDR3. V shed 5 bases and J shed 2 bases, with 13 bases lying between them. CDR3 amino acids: CASSVGIGTYNEQFF. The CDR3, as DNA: TGTGCCAGCAGCGTAGGGATCGGGACCTACAATGAGCAGTTCTTC.

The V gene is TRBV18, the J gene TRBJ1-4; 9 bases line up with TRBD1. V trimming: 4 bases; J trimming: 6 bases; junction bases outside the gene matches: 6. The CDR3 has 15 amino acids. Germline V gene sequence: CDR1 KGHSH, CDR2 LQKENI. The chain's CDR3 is CASSQARTGDEKLFF. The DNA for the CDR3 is TGTGCCAGCTCACAAGCCCGGACAGGGGATGAAAAACTGTTTTTT.

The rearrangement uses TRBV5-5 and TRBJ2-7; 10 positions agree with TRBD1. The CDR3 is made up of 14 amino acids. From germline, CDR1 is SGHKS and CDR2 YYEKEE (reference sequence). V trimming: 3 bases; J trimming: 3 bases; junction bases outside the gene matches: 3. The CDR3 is CASSYGQGDYEQYF. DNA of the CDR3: TGTGCCAGCAGCTATGGACAGGGGGACTACGAGCAGTACTTC.

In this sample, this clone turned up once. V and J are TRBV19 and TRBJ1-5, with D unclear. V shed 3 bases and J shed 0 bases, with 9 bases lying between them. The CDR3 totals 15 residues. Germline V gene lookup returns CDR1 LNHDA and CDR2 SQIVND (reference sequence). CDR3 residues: CASSIPDYSNQPQHF. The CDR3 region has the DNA TGTGCCAGTAGTATTCCAGACTATAGCAATCAGCCCCAGCATTTT.

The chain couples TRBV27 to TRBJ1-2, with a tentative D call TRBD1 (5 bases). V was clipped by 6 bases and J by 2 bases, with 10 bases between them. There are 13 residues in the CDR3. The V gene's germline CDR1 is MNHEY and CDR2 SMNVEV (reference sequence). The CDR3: CASRGQENYGYTF. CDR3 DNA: TGTGCCAGCAGGGGGCAGGAGAACTATGGCTACACCTTC.

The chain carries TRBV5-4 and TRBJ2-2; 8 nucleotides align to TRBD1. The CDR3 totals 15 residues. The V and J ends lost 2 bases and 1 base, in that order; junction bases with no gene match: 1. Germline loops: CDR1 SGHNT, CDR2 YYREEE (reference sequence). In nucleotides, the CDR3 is TGTGCCAGCAGCTTAGGGACAGGGAACACCGGGGAGCTGTTTTTT. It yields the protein CASSLGTGNTGELFF.

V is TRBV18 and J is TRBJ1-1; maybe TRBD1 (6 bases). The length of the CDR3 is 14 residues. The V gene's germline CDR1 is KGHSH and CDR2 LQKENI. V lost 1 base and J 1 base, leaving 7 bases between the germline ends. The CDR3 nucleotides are TGTGCCAGCTCACCACTCAGGGGGAACACTGAAGCTTTCTTT. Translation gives CASSPLRGNTEAFF.

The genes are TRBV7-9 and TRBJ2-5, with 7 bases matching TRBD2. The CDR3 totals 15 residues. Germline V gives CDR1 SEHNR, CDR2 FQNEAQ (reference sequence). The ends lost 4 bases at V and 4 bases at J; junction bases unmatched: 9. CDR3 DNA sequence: TGTGCCAGCAGCTCCGCGGGCCTAGCGGTAGAGACCCAGTACTTC. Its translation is CASSSAGLAVETQYF.

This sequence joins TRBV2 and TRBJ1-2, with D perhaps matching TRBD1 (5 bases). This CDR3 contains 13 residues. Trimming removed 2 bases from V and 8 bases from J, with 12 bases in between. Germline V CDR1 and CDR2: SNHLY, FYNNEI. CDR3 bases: TGTGCCAGCAGTGAAATAGGGGAGGGGGGCTACACCTTC. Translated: CASSEIGEGGYTF. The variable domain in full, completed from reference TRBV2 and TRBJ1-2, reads EPEVTQTPSHQVTQMGQEVILRCVPISNHLYFYWYRQILGQKVEFLVSFYNNEISEKSEIFDDQFSVERPDGSNFTLKIRSTKLEDSAMYFCASSEIGEGGYTFGSGTRLTVV.

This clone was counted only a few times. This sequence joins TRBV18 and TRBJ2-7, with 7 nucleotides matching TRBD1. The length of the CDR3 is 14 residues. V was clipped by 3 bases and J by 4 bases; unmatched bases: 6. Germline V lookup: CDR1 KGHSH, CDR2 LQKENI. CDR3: CASSPPRQGYEQYF. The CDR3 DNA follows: TGTGCCAGCTCACCCCCGAGACAGGGATACGAGCAGTACTTC.

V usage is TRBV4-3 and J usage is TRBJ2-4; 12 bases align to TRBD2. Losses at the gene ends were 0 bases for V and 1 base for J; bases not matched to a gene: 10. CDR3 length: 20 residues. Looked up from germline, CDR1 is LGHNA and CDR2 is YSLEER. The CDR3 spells CASSQDASGGVSGAKNIQYF. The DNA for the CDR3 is TGCGCCAGCAGCCAAGATGCTAGCGGGGGGGTCTCTGGGGCCAAAAACATTCAGTACTTC.

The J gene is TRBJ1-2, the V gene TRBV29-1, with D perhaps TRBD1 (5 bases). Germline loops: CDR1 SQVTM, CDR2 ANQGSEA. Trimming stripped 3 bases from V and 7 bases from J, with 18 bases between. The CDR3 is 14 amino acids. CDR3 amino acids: CSVDTKGILGGYTF. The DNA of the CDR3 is TGCAGCGTTGATACGAAGGGGATTCTCGGTGGCTACACCTTC.

The CDR3 DNA reads TGTGCCAGCAGTTGGCGGGAATCGTACGAGCAGTACTTC. Translated: CASSWRESYEQYF. The V and J genes are TRBV5-5 and TRBJ2-7, with a possible D match to TRBD2 (6 bases). This CDR3 has 13 amino acids. V dropped 5 bases and J dropped 4 bases, with 13 bases sitting between them. The germline V gene has CDR1 SGHKS and CDR2 YYEKEE (reference sequence).

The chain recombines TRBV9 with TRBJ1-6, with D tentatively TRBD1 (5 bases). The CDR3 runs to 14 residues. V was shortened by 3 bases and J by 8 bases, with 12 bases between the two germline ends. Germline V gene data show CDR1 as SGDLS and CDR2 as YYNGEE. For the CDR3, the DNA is TGTGCCAGCAGCGGTCTGACAGCCTATTCACCCCTCCACTTT. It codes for CASSGLTAYSPLHF.

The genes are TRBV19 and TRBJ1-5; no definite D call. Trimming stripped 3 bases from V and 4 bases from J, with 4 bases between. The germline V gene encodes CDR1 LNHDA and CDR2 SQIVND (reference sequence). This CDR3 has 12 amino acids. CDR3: CASSIPNQPQHF. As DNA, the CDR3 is TGTGCCAGTAGTATCCCTAATCAGCCCCAGCATTTT.

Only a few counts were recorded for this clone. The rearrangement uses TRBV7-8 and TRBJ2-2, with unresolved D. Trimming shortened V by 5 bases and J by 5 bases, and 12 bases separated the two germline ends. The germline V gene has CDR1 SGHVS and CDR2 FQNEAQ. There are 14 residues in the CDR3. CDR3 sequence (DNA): TGTGCCAGCAGCCCTACGAGGTCGACCGGGGAGCTGTTTTTT. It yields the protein CASSPTRSTGELFF.

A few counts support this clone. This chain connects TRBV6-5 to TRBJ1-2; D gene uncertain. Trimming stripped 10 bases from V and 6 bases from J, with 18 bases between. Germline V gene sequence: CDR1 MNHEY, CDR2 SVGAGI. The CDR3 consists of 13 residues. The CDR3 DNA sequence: TGTGCCACCCTGAAGAGCAACGGAGATGGCTACACCTTC. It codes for CATLKSNGDGYTF.

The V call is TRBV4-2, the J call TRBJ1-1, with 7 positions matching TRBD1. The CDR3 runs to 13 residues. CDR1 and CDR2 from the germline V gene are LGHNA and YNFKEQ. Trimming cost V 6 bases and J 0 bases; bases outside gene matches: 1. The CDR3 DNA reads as TGTGCCAGCAGGGGACAGCTGAACACTGAAGCTTTCTTT. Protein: CASRGQLNTEAFF.

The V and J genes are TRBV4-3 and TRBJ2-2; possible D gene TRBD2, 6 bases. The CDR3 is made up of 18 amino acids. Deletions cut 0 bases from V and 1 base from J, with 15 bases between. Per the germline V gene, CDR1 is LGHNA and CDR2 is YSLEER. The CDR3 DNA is TGCGCCAGCAGCCAAGAGGAGTTAGCGGTCTTGAACACCGGGGAGCTGTTTTTT. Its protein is CASSQEELAVLNTGELFF.